Presented here are 17 T cell receptor beta chains from one specimen sequenced in a study of CD8+CD57+ T cells in acquired aplastic anemia. Genomic DNA, serving as template, underwent TCR beta VDJ and CDR3 profiling. TCRdb analysed the reads with MiXCR anew, one entry per CDR3 protein. In the table there are hundreds of thousands of distinct CDR3 sequences, around 30% of which are singletons. Individuals selected for sequencing had exhibited CD8+CD57+ cell expansion on flow cytometry. Sample: sorted CD4+, CD8+, or CD8+CD57+ T cells (not recorded which) from PBMCs. These receptors originate from a human donor with aplastic anemia.

This clonotype was seen a handful of times. The rearrangement uses TRBV7-2 and TRBJ1-1; D perhaps matches TRBD1 (5 bases). V dropped 3 bases and J dropped 0 bases, with 8 bases sitting between them. CDR3 length equals 14 residues. Germline-derived CDR1 and CDR2 are SGHTA and FQGNSA. CDR3 nucleotide sequence: TGTGCCAGCAGCTTCGGACAACTGAACACTGAAGCTTTCTTT. As protein: CASSFGQLNTEAFF.

Only a few counts were recorded for this clonotype. This sequence joins TRBV20-1 and TRBJ2-7; 11 bases fit TRBD2. Germline-derived CDR1 and CDR2 are DFQATT and SNEGSKA (reference sequence). The J segment lost 4 bases and the V segment lost 6 bases, leaving 14 bases of the junction unmatched. CDR3 size: 16 residues. The CDR3 loop is CSAAQVRLAGIYEQYF. The CDR3 nucleotides read TGCAGTGCCGCTCAGGTGAGACTAGCGGGGATATACGAGCAGTACTTC.

This clonotype was counted between two and nine times. The chain carries TRBV30 and TRBJ1-6; TRBD1 is a possible D gene (5 bases). CDR1 and CDR2 from the germline V gene are GTSNPN and SVGIG (reference sequence). Trimming cost V 2 bases and J 8 bases, with 10 bases left between them. This CDR3 is 13 amino acids long. The CDR3 DNA is TGTGCCTGGAGTTCAAGGGGCTATTCACCCCTCCACTTT. Protein product: CAWSSRGYSPLHF. Full variable domain (rest looked up from reference TRBV30 and TRBJ1-6): SQTIHQWPATLVQPVGSPLSLECTVEGTSNPNLYWYRQAAGRGLQLLFYSVGIGQISSEVPQNLSASRPQDRQFILSSKKLLLSDSGFYLCAWSSRGYSPLHFGNGTRLTVT.

The rearrangement links TRBV5-1 to TRBJ1-1; the D is unclear. Per germline, CDR1 SGHRS and CDR2 YFSETQ. The CDR3 runs 14 residues. With 0 bases removed from V and 1 base from J, the gap between germline ends came to 7 bases. For the CDR3, the DNA is TGCGCCAGCAGCTTGGTGGCCACGAACACTGAAGCTTTCTTT. Protein sequence: CASSLVATNTEAFF.

The rearrangement links TRBV5-6 to TRBJ1-1; D is unresolved. CDR1 is SGHDT and CDR2 is YYEEEE in the germline V gene. V shed 0 bases and J shed 1 base, with 10 bases lying between them. This CDR3 comprises 15 residues. Here the CDR3 DNA reads TGTGCCAGCAGCTTGGTGGCACAGCCGAACACTGAAGCTTTCTTT. Translated: CASSLVAQPNTEAFF.

The genes are TRBV6-1 and TRBJ1-6; D ambiguous. The V gene lost 8 bases and the J gene lost 8 bases, with 19 bases spanning the gap. This CDR3 spans 15 amino acids. The germline V gene has CDR1 MNHNS and CDR2 SASEGT. The CDR3 spells CASLSSARVYSPLHF. The CDR3 coding sequence is TGTGCCAGCCTATCGTCTGCCCGGGTGTATTCACCCCTCCACTTT.

The genes are TRBV11-1 and TRBJ2-3; D uncertain. V was pared by 5 bases and J by 6 bases, with 18 bases between. CDR1 and CDR2 from the germline V gene are SGHAT and FQDESV (reference sequence). The CDR3 length is 15 residues. Here the CDR3 reads CASSPFHPRWDTQYF. CDR3 DNA sequence: TGTGCCAGCAGCCCCTTCCACCCAAGGTGGGATACGCAGTATTTT.

V is TRBV7-8 and J is TRBJ2-1; D gene ambiguous. The CDR3 runs to 16 residues. The V gene lost 2 bases and the J gene lost 0 bases, with 11 bases spanning the gap. Germline CDR1 SGHVS, CDR2 FQNEAQ. Here the CDR3 reads CASSLTEPSSYNEQFF. The CDR3 bases are TGTGCCAGCAGCTTAACCGAACCAAGCTCCTACAATGAGCAGTTCTTC.

This clonotype was seen repeatedly, ten times or more. J is TRBJ1-6 and V is TRBV28, with D unclear. CDR1 is MDHEN, CDR2 SYDVKM, per germline. The CDR3 has 13 residues. Trimming stripped 3 bases from V and 7 bases from J, with 7 bases between. The CDR3 sequence is CASSLVRNSPLHF. CDR3 DNA sequence: TGTGCCAGCAGTTTGGTCAGGAATTCACCCCTCCACTTT.

This clonotype was recorded many times. The genes are TRBV19 and TRBJ2-5, with D tentatively TRBD2 (6 bases). V was trimmed by 2 bases and J by 1 base, leaving 8 bases between them. The CDR3 contains 14 residues. In germline, CDR1 is LNHDA, CDR2 SQIVND (reference sequence). Here the CDR3 reads CASSITSSQETQYF. As DNA, the CDR3 is TGTGCCAGTAGTATAACTAGCAGCCAAGAGACCCAGTACTTC.

This clonotype was recorded at least ten times. This sequence joins TRBV29-1 and TRBJ1-1, with 7 bases lining up with TRBD1. Germline lookup yields CDR1 SQVTM and CDR2 ANQGSEA. V trimming: 4 bases; J trimming: 0 bases; junction bases outside the gene matches: 5. CDR3 length equals 14 residues. CDR3 region: CSVVGQQMNTEAFF. CDR3 coding DNA: TGCAGCGTTGTGGGACAGCAGATGAACACTGAAGCTTTCTTT.

DNA for the CDR3: TGTGCCAGCAGTTTCCGGGCGTTAACCGGGGAGCTGTTTTTT. Encoded protein: CASSFRALTGELFF. The chain employs TRBV2 and TRBJ2-2; D is uncertain. Trimming took off 5 bases at V and 5 bases at J, with 12 bases between the two ends. The CDR3 has 14 residues. CDR1 is SNHLY and CDR2 is FYNNEI in the germline V gene.

This clonotype has a handful of counts. V gene TRBV3-1 combines with J gene TRBJ1-6, with D perhaps TRBD1 (5 bases). This CDR3 region has 14 residues. Trimming removed 3 bases at V and 10 bases at J, with 13 bases between. The germline gives CDR1 LGHDT, CDR2 YNNKEL (reference sequence). The CDR3 loop reads CASSQTAGGSPLHF. The CDR3 DNA follows: TGTGCCAGCAGCCAGACAGCCGGCGGGTCACCCCTCCACTTT.

V and J are TRBV20-1 and TRBJ2-1; TRBD2 matches 16 bases. Germline V gives CDR1 DFQATT, CDR2 SNEGSKA (reference sequence). Losses at the gene ends were 1 base for V and 4 bases for J; bases not matched to a gene: 7. This CDR3 has 18 amino acids. CDR3 nucleotide sequence: TGCAGTGCTAGAGTGGGACTAGCGGGAGGGCCGAGGTACAATGAGCAGTTCTTC. This codes for CSARVGLAGGPRYNEQFF.

In this sample, this clonotype turned up many times. The CDR3 DNA sequence: TGTGCCAGCAGTTACGCCGGGACGGATTATGGCTACACCTTC. This encodes CASSYAGTDYGYTF. The J gene is TRBJ1-2, the V gene TRBV6-5; maybe TRBD1 (5 bases). This CDR3 comprises 14 residues. Looked up from germline, CDR1 is MNHEY and CDR2 is SVGAGI. Trimming removed 2 bases from V and 5 bases from J, with 12 bases in between.

This clonotype appeared many times. The rearrangement links TRBV24-1 to TRBJ2-3; TRBD2 matches 10 bases. CDR3 length: 14 residues. Trimming took 6 bases from V and 6 from J; bases not matched to a gene: 5. The germline V gene has CDR1 KGHDR and CDR2 SFDVKD. The chain's CDR3 is CATSISGGADTQYF. The CDR3 nucleotides read TGTGCCACCAGTATCAGCGGGGGGGCGGATACGCAGTATTTT.

This clonotype was seen at least ten times. The chain combines TRBV12-3 or TRBV12-4 with TRBJ1-6; the D is unclear. CDR3 length: 13 residues. Trimming pared 5 bases from V and 10 bases from J, leaving 12 bases between. Written as DNA, the CDR3 is TGTGCCAGCAGTCAGGCCCCGAGCTCACCCCTCCACTTT. This sequence encodes CASSQAPSSPLHF.